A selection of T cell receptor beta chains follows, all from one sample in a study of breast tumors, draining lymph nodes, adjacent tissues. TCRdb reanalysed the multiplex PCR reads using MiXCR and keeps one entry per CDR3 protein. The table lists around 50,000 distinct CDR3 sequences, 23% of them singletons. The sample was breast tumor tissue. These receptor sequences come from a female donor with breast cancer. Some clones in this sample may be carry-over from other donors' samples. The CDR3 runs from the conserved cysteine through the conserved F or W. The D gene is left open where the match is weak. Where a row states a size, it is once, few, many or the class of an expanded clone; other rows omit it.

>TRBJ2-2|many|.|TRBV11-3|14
TGTGCCAGCAGCCTAGAAGGGAACACCGGGGAGCTGTTTTTT
CASSLEGNTGELFF
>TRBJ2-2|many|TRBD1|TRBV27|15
TGTGCCAGCAGTTTGGGGACAGGGAACACCGGGGAGCTGTTTTTT
CASSLGTGNTGELFF
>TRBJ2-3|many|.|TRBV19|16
TGTGCCAGTAGTATCTTACCAGGGTGGAGCACAGATACGCAGTATTTT
CASSILPGWSTDTQYF
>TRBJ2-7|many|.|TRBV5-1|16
TGCGCCAGCAGCTTGTTTGGCAGACCGTACTCCTACGAGCAGTACTTC
CASSLFGRPYSYEQYF
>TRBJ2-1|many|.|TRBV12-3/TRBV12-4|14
TGTGCCAGCAGTTTAAATGGCAGGGGCAATGAGCAGTTCTTC
CASSLNGRGNEQFF
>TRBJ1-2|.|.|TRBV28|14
TGTGCTACTTTACCAGGGGCGGTTAACTATGGCTACACCTTC
CATLPGAVNYGYTF
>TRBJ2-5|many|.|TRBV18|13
TGTGCCAGCTCCTTGGTGGGACAAGAGACCCAGTACTTC
CASSLVGQETQYF
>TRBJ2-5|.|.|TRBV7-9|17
TGTGCCAGCAGCTTACCCCGAGCAGAGCAATATATGGAGACCCAGTACTTC
CASSLPRAEQYMETQYF
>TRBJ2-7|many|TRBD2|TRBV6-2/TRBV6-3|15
TGTGCCAGCAGTTACTCGACTAGCGAGCCCTACGAGCAGTACTTC
CASSYSTSEPYEQYF
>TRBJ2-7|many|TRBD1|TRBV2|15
TGTGCCAGCAGTGATGTCTGGACAGGAGACTACGAGCAGTACTTC
CASSDVWTGDYEQYF
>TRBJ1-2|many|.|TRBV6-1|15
TGTGCCAGCAGTGATCCAGGGGACCTGGGAGGTGGCTACACCTTC
CASSDPGDLGGGYTF
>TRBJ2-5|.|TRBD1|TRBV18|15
TGTGCCAGCTCACCGTACGGGACAGGGGTCGAGACCCAGTACTTC
CASSPYGTGVETQYF
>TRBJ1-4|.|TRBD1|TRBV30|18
TGTGCCTGGAGTCCCCTCGGGACAGGGGGTGCAACTAATGAAAAACTGTTTTTT
CAWSPLGTGGATNEKLFF
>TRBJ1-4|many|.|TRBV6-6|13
TGTGCCAGCTCCGGAGGGTACGGTGAAAAACTGTTTTTT
CASSGGYGEKLFF
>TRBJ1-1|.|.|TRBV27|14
TGTGCCAGCAGTTTACTTGCGATGAACACTGAAGCTTTCTTT
CASSLLAMNTEAFF
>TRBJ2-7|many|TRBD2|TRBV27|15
TGTGCCAGCAGCGGGGGGGGCCTCCCTGGGTGGGAGCAGTACTTC
CASSGGGLPGWEQYF
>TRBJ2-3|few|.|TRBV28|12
TGTGCCAGCAGTTTAGGAGTTGATACGCAGTATTTT
CASSLGVDTQYF
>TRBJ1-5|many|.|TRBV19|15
TGTGCCAGTAGTCCCAGGGCCTATAGCAATCAGCCCCAGCATTTT
CASSPRAYSNQPQHF
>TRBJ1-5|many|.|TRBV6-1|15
TGTGCCAGCAGTTATACCCCGGGCCCCGATCAGCCCCAGCATTTT
CASSYTPGPDQPQHF
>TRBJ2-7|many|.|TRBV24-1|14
TGTGCCACCAGTGATTTGCTCCCGCCCTACGAGCAGTACTTC
CATSDLLPPYEQYF
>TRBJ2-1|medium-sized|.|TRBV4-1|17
TGCGCCAGCAGCCAAGAGGGGGGCAGTGCCTTGTACAATGAGCAGTTCTTC
CASSQEGGSALYNEQFF
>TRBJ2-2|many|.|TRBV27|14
TGTGCCAGCAGTTTGGAGGCGAACACCGGGGAGCTGTTTTTT
CASSLEANTGELFF
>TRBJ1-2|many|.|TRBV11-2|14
TGTGCCAGCAGCTACAGCACAGGGTCGTATGGCTACACCTTC
CASSYSTGSYGYTF
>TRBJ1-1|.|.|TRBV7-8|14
TGTGCCAGCAGCGCAGGGACGGCGAACACTGAAGCTTTCTTT
CASSAGTANTEAFF
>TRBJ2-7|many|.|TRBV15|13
TGTGCCACCAGCAGGGGTCCTACCTACGAGCAGTACTTC
CATSRGPTYEQYF
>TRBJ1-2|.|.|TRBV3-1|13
TGTGCCAGCAGCCTTCAGGGACCTAGAGGCTACACCTTC
CASSLQGPRGYTF
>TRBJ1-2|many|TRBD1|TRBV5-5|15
TGTGCCAGCAGCAAGCAGGGGGGGCCTAACTATGGCTACACCTTC
CASSKQGGPNYGYTF
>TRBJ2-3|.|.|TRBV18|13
TGTGCCAGCTCACCATGGGGGGCAGATACGCAGTATTTT
CASSPWGADTQYF
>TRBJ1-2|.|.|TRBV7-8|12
TGTGCCAGCAGCCCCAGTAACTATGGCTACACCTTC
CASSPSNYGYTF
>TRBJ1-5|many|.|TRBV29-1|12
TGCAGCGTTGGAGACAACAATCAGCCCCAGCATTTT
CSVGDNNQPQHF
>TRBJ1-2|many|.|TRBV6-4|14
TGTGCCAGCAGTGACAGCCTGATCGGCTATGGCTACACCTTC
CASSDSLIGYGYTF